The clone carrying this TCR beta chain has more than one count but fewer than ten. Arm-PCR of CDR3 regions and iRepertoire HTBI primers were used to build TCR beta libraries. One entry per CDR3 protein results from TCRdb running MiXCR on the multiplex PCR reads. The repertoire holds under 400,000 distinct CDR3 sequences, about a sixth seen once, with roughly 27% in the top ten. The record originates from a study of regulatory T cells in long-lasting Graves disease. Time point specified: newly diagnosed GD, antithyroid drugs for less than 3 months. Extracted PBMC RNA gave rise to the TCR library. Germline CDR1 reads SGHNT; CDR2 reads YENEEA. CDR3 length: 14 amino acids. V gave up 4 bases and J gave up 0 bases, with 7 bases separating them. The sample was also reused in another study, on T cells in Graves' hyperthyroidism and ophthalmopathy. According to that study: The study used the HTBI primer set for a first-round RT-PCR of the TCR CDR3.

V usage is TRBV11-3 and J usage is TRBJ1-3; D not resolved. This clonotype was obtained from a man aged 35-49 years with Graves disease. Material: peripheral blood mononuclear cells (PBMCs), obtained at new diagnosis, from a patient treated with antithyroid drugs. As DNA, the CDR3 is TGTGCCAGCAGCTCCCGGGACTCTGGAAACACCATATATTTT. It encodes CASSSRDSGNTIYF.